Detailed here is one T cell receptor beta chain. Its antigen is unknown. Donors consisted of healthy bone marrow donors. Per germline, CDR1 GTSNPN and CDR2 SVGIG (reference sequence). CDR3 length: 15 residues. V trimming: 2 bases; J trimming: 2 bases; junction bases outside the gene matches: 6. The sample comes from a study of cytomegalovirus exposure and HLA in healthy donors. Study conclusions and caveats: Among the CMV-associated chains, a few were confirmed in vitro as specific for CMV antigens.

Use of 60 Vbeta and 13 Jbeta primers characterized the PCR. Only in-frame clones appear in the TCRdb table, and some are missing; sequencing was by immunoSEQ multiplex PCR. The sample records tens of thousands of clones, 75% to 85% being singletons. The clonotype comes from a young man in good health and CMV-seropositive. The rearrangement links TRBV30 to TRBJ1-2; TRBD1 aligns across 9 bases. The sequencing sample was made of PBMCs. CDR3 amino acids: CAWSSGQGNNYGYTF. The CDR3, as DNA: TGTGCCTGGAGTTCGGGACAGGGCAACAACTATGGCTACACCTTC.